The T cell receptor (beta chain) described here comes from a study of cytomegalovirus exposure and HLA in healthy donors. Looking at the study overall: Earlier, almost 120 million unique TCR beta sequences were recovered from 200 million or so T cells by an analysis.

This CDR3 is built from 13 residues. Germline V gene lookup returns CDR1 SNHLY and CDR2 FYNNEI. V gave up 6 bases and J gave up 6 bases, with 14 bases separating them. The PCR used 60 Vbeta and 13 Jbeta primers. This table comes from immunoSEQ multiplex PCR, and its TCRdb copy is limited to in-frame clones, with some not included. In the table there are some 59,000 clones, about four fifths of which are singletons. Study results and limitations: Per a later analysis, HLA-associated TCR beta chains showed more clonal expansion than other, equally common TCR beta chains.

As regards this clone: Antigen: not known.

V usage is TRBV2 and J usage is TRBJ1-2, with D tentatively TRBD1 (5 bases). This TCR came from a woman aged 18 to 35 in good health and CMV-seronegative. The sequenced sample was PBMCs. CDR3 sequence (DNA): TGTGCCAGCAGCCCGCAGGGCCGCCATGGCTACACCTTC. It encodes CASSPQGRHGYTF.